What follows are 14 T cell receptor beta chains derived from one specimen sequenced in a study of T-cell reconstitution after alpha-beta-depleted transplantation in children. TCRbeta library preparation incorporated unique molecular identifiers. One entry per CDR3 protein results from TCRdb running MiXCR on the PCR reads. Among 350,000 to 500,000 distinct CDR3 sequences listed, 43% were seen once. The specimen was PBMCs, collected before TCRalphabeta/CD19-depleted stem cell transplant. The receptors derive from a girl aged 2-10 years with aplastic anemia, due to receive a stem cell transplant.

V usage is TRBV7-9 and J usage is TRBJ2-5; TRBD1 or TRBD2 may be the D gene (6 bases each). The CDR3 sequence is 16 residues long. Germline CDR1 is SEHNR and CDR2 is FQNEAQ (reference sequence). Trimming left V 1 base short and J 2 bases short, with 14 bases between. The CDR3 DNA follows: TGTGCCAGCAGCTTAGTACAGGGAGGTCCGCAAGAGACCCAGTACTTC. Amino acid sequence: CASSLVQGGPQETQYF.

This chain joins TRBV28 and TRBJ2-2; possibly TRBD1 for D (5 bases). The CDR3 extends over 13 amino acids. V lost 7 bases and J lost 4, with 10 bases in between. Germline V lookup: CDR1 MDHEN, CDR2 SYDVKM. The CDR3 nucleotides read TGTGCCAGCAACATTCAGGGCACCGGGGAGCTGTTTTTT. It encodes CASNIQGTGELFF.

This clonotype has more than one count but fewer than ten. This CDR3 reads CASSMPRGAQYF. The CDR3 nucleotides are TGTGCCAGCAGCATGCCGAGGGGGGCCCAGTACTTC. J is TRBJ2-5 and V is TRBV7-3; TRBD1 or TRBD2 may be the D gene (6 bases each). CDR1 is SGHTA and CDR2 is FQGTGA in the germline V gene. Trimming cost V 5 bases and J 9 bases, with 13 bases left between them. This CDR3 comprises 12 residues.

The chain carries TRBV7-3 and TRBJ2-3; a weak D match, TRBD1 (6 bases). The germline V gene encodes CDR1 SGHTA and CDR2 FQGTGA. This CDR3 region has 18 residues. V lost 1 base and J lost 0, with 17 bases in between. This CDR3 is CASSLMARGLYSTDTQYF. DNA for the CDR3: TGTGCCAGCAGCTTAATGGCCAGGGGATTGTATAGCACAGATACGCAGTATTTT.

A few counts support this clonotype. The V gene is TRBV20-1, the J gene TRBJ2-3; TRBD2 matches 7 bases. CDR3 length equals 16 residues. The V gene end was trimmed by 3 bases and the J gene end by 0 bases; junction bases not matched to a gene: 9. Looked up from germline, CDR1 is DFQATT and CDR2 is SNEGSKA (reference sequence). The CDR3 bases are TGCAGTGCTAGTCGCGGGGGTACCACTAGCACAGATACGCAGTATTTT. This translates into CSASRGGTTSTDTQYF.

This clonotype was counted ten times or more. The gene calls are TRBV11-2 and TRBJ2-3, with 9 bases that match TRBD2. Losses at the gene ends were 3 bases for V and 4 bases for J; bases not matched to a gene: 2. The CDR3 sequence is 14 residues long. Germline V gene data show CDR1 as SGHAT and CDR2 as FQNNGV. The CDR3 is CASSFSGSSDTQYF. CDR3 sequence (DNA): TGTGCCAGCAGCTTTAGCGGGAGCTCAGATACGCAGTATTTT.

This clonotype was observed many times. The chain is built from TRBV7-2 and TRBJ2-1, with D hard to call. Trimming left V 4 bases short and J 8 bases short, with 9 bases between. The CDR3 covers 12 residues. CDR1 SGHTA and CDR2 FQGNSA come from the germline V gene. Here the CDR3 DNA reads TGTGCCAGCAGCTCATTAGGAGATGAGCAGTTCTTC. Its protein is CASSSLGDEQFF.

As to this clonotype: This clone may be a read error of a much larger clone one base away. The V gene is TRBV10-2, the J gene TRBJ2-3; D may be TRBD2 (5 bases). The length of the CDR3 is 15 residues. The germline V gene encodes CDR1 WSHSY and CDR2 SAAADI. For the CDR3, the DNA is TGCGCCAGCAGTGAGTTCGGAGGCGGCACAGATAGGCAGTATTTT. It yields the protein CASSEFGGGTDRQYF.

The CDR3 nucleotides are TGTGCCAGCAGCCCCCAGAGGGGGGGAATGAATGAGCAGTACTTC. This sequence encodes CASSPQRGGMNEQYF. The chain combines TRBV4-2 with TRBJ2-7; TRBD2 might be the D (7 bases). V was clipped by 4 bases and J by 7 bases, with 20 bases between them. This CDR3 has 15 residues. Per germline, CDR1 LGHNA and CDR2 YNFKEQ.

The rearrangement joins TRBV5-1 to TRBJ1-4; 9 nucleotides agree with TRBD1. The germline gives CDR1 SGHRS, CDR2 YFSETQ. This CDR3 is built from 14 residues. J lost 8 bases, V lost 4 bases, and 6 bases had no gene match. The CDR3 DNA sequence: TGCGCCAGCAGCGCGGGACAGGGAAAAGAAAAACTGTTTTTT. Translation gives CASSAGQGKEKLFF.

The chain has TRBV7-2 and TRBJ2-1; weak D call: TRBD2 (5 bases). This CDR3 contains 13 residues. Between the trimmed V and J ends, which lost 5 bases and 12 bases, there was a span of 17 bases. Germline V CDR1 and CDR2: SGHTA, FQGNSA. CDR3 in amino acids: CASSGRVRVGQFF. The DNA of the CDR3 is TGTGCCAGCAGCGGCCGGGTGAGGGTGGGGCAGTTCTTC.

This chain joins TRBV15 and TRBJ2-7; maybe TRBD2 (5 bases). This CDR3 contains 15 residues. V lost 0 bases and J lost 5, with 14 bases in between. Germline CDR1 is LNHNV and CDR2 is YYDKDF (reference sequence). CDR3 nucleotides: TGTGCCACCAGCAGAGAGAGCGGTGTTAGGGACGAGCAGTACTTC. Amino acids: CATSRESGVRDEQYF.

There are many counts of this clonotype. This rearrangement joins TRBV18 to TRBJ2-7; perhaps TRBD1 as D (6 bases). Looked up from germline, CDR1 is KGHSH and CDR2 is LQKENI. CDR3 size: 11 residues. Trimming stripped 10 bases from V and 4 bases from J, with 11 bases between. CDR3 in DNA: TGTGCCACGTCAGGGGCTTACGAGCAGTACTTC. This sequence encodes CATSGAYEQYF. Together with reference TRBV18 and TRBJ2-7, the CDR3 gives the full variable domain: NAGVMQNPRHLVRRRGQEARLRCSPMKGHSHVYWYRQLPEEGLKFMVYLQKENIIDESGMPKERFSAEFPKEGPSILRIQQVVRGDSAAYFCATSGAYEQYFGPGTRLTVT.

In this sample, this clonotype turned up many times. The J gene is TRBJ2-3, the V gene TRBV10-3; 11 bases are a match to TRBD1. CDR3 length equals 15 residues. CDR1 is ENHRY, CDR2 SYGVKD, per germline. The ends lost 6 bases at V and 5 bases at J; junction bases unmatched: 7. The CDR3 reads CAISLGQGVGDTQYF. The CDR3 DNA follows: TGTGCCATCAGCCTGGGACAGGGGGTTGGAGATACGCAGTATTTT.